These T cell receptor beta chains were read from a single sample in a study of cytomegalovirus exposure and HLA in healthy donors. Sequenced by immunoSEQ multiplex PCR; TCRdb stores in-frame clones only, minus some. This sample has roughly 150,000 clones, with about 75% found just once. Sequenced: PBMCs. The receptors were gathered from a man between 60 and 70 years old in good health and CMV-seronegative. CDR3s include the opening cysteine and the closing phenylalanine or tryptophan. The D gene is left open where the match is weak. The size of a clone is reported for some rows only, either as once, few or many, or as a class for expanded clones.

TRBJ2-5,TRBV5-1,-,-,TGCGCCAGCAGCTCCCAGATGACCCAGTACTTC,CASSSQMTQYF
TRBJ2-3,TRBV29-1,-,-,TGCAGCGTTAGCCCCACAGTGCGGGATCGCACAGATACGCAGTATTTT,CSVSPTVRDRTDTQYF
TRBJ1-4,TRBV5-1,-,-,TGCGCCAGCAGCCCTGACCCGGAGGGAGAAAAACTGTTTTTT,CASSPDPEGEKLFF
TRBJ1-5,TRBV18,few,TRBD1,TGTGCCAGCTCGGGGGACAGGGTCAATCAGCCCCAGCATTTT,CASSGDRVNQPQHF
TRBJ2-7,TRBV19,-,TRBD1,TGTGCCAGTAGCATGGACAGGCGCTACGAGCAGTACTTC,CASSMDRRYEQYF
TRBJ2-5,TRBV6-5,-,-,TGTGCCAGTCAAAAGGCCGAGGGGACCCAGTACTTC,CASQKAEGTQYF
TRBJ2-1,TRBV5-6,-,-,TGTGCCAGCAGCTGGTGGTCTAACAATGAGCAGTTCTTC,CASSWWSNNEQFF
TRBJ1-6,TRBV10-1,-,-,TGCGCCAGCAGTGATGGAGTAAGGAGCTCCTATAATTCACCCCTCCACTTT,CASSDGVRSSYNSPLHF
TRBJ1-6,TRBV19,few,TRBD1,TGTGCCAGTAGTATTACGGCAGGGGGCAATTCACCCCTCCACTTT,CASSITAGGNSPLHF
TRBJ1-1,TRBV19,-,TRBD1,TGTGCCAGTAGTATAGGGGGACAGCAGAACACTGAAGCTTTCTTT,CASSIGGQQNTEAFF
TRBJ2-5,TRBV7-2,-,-,TGTGCCAGCAGCCACGAGATTACAGGTCAAGAGACCCAGTACTTC,CASSHEITGQETQYF
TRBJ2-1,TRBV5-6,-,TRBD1,TGTGCCAGCAGCTTGGCCGGACAGGCCTACAATGAGCAGTTCTTC,CASSLAGQAYNEQFF
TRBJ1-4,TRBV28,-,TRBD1,TGTGCCAGCAGTTTCACCGGGACAGGGCCCCAAGAAAAACTGTTTTTT,CASSFTGTGPQEKLFF
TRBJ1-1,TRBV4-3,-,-,TGCGCCAGCAGCCAGGGAGCGCGGACTGAAGCTTTCTTT,CASSQGARTEAFF
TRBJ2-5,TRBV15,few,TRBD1,TGTGCCACGACAGGGGGAGAGACCCAGTACTTC,CATTGGETQYF
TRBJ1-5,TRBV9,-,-,TGTGCCAGCAGCCCTGGACAGCCCGATCAGCCCCAGCATTTT,CASSPGQPDQPQHF
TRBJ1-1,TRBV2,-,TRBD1,TGTGCCAGCAGTTTTGACAGGGAGACTGAAGCTTTCTTT,CASSFDRETEAFF
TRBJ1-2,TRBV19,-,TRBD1,TGTGCCAGTAGTATAGCACAGGGGGCTTTCGGGGGCTACACCTTC,CASSIAQGAFGGYTF
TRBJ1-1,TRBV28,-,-,TGTGCCACGGGGCAGCGGGTGAACACTGAAGCTTTCTTT,CATGQRVNTEAFF
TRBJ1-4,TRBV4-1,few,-,TGCGCCAGCAGCTTACAGGGACGGCTTAATGAAAAACTGTTTTTT,CASSLQGRLNEKLFF
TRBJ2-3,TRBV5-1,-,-,TGCGCCAGCAGCTTGGACGGTACTAGCACAGATACGCAGTATTTT,CASSLDGTSTDTQYF
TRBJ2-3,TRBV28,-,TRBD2,TGTGCCAGCAGTTTTTTGACTAGCGTGAAGACAGATACGCAGTATTTT,CASSFLTSVKTDTQYF